The 18 T cell receptor beta chains below all came from one sample that was sequenced in a study of blood T cells in healthy people across ages. A second PCR, run for 7 to 11 cycles, used a sample-barcoded 5' primer plus a J-beta primer mix. TCRdb recomputed calls from the 5' RACE reads with MiXCR, one row per CDR3 protein. The sample yields around 1,900,000 distinct CDR3 sequences, roughly 43% seen once. The sequenced sample consisted of blood. These receptors came from a human donor in good health.

In DNA, the CDR3 is TGCAGTGCTAGGGCCCGGCAGCTACAAGAGACCCAGTACTTC. Translation gives CSARARQLQETQYF. The chain carries TRBV20-1 and TRBJ2-5; D is unresolved. Germline-derived CDR1 and CDR2 are DFQATT and SNEGSKA (reference sequence). The CDR3 length is 14 residues. Trimming pared 3 bases from V and 2 bases from J, leaving 13 bases between.

The chain uses TRBV6-1 and TRBJ2-2; D is ambiguous. Germline-derived CDR1 and CDR2 are MNHNS and SASEGT. V dropped 2 bases and J dropped 7 bases, with 8 bases sitting between them. This CDR3 has 13 amino acids. As DNA, the CDR3 is TGTGCCAGCAGTGAAATCGGCGACGGGGAGCTGTTTTTT. Translated: CASSEIGDGELFF.

The V call is TRBV12-3 or TRBV12-4, the J call TRBJ2-5, with D possibly being TRBD2 (6 bases). The CDR3 length is 13 residues. V gave up 3 bases and J gave up 5 bases, with 10 bases separating them. The CDR3 loop reads CASSFTSMETQYF. CDR3 DNA: TGTGCCAGCAGTTTTACTAGCATGGAGACCCAGTACTTC.

The chain has TRBV19 and TRBJ2-5, with D unresolved. Trimming stripped 7 bases from V and 0 bases from J, with 12 bases between. CDR3 length: 14 amino acids. The V gene's germline CDR1 is LNHDA and CDR2 SQIVND (reference sequence). The CDR3 spells CASMKVNYQETQYF. CDR3 DNA: TGTGCCAGTATGAAGGTTAATTACCAAGAGACCCAGTACTTC.

This clonotype has just a few counts. The rearrangement uses TRBV20-1 and TRBJ2-3; the D is unclear. CDR1 and CDR2 from the germline V gene are DFQATT and SNEGSKA (reference sequence). With 0 bases removed from V and 1 base from J, the gap between germline ends came to 8 bases. The CDR3 contains 14 residues. The CDR3 sequence is CSARDRSGTDTQYF. Here the CDR3 DNA reads TGCAGTGCTAGAGATCGTTCGGGCACAGATACGCAGTATTTT.

V and J are TRBV15 and TRBJ2-4, with D tentatively TRBD2 (6 bases). Germline CDR1 reads LNHNV; CDR2 reads YYDKDF (reference sequence). Trimming removed 6 bases at V and 13 bases at J, with 19 bases between. The CDR3 contains 13 residues. The CDR3 DNA sequence: TGTGCCACCAGGTCGACTAGGAACAATGAGCAGTACTTC. Translated: CATRSTRNNEQYF.

The J gene is TRBJ1-2, the V gene TRBV5-4; 7 bases agree with TRBD1. V lost 1 base and J lost 5; bases outside the gene matches: 5. The CDR3 is 14 amino acids. The germline V gene has CDR1 SGHNT and CDR2 YYREEE (reference sequence). The CDR3: CASSLRQGPYGYTF. Here the CDR3 DNA reads TGTGCCAGCAGCTTGAGACAGGGCCCTTATGGCTACACCTTC.

This CDR3 is CSVAGWALEEQYF. CDR3 nucleotide sequence: TGCAGCGTTGCCGGCTGGGCCCTTGAGGAGCAGTACTTC. The V call is TRBV29-1, the J call TRBJ2-4; D not resolved. The CDR3 has 13 amino acids. The ends were cut back, 4 bases at V and 13 bases at J, with 20 bases in the middle. Germline V lookup: CDR1 SQVTM, CDR2 ANQGSEA.

This clonotype was counted only a few times. The J gene is TRBJ2-1, the V gene TRBV7-2, with 12 bases lining up with TRBD1. CDR1 is SGHTA and CDR2 is FQGNSA in the germline V gene. The CDR3 is made up of 14 amino acids. Unmatched junction bases numbered 5, after V lost 8 bases and J lost 6 bases. The CDR3 spells CASGGTGGINEQFF. Written as DNA, the CDR3 is TGTGCCAGCGGGGGGACAGGGGGCATCAATGAGCAGTTCTTC. Supplemented by reference TRBV7-2 and TRBJ2-1, the full variable domain reads GAGVSQSPSNKVTEKGKDVELRCDPISGHTALYWYRQSLGQGLEFLIYFQGNSAPDKSGLPSDRFSAERTGGSVSTLTIQRTQQEDSAVYLCASGGTGGINEQFFGPGTRLTVL.

This clonotype appeared a few times. The chain joins TRBV4-3 to TRBJ2-3; maybe TRBD2 (7 bases). This CDR3 spans 15 amino acids. CDR1 is LGHNA, CDR2 YSLEER, per germline. Trimming cost V 0 bases and J 6 bases, with 13 bases left between them. CDR3 in amino acids: CASSQERGGWDTQYF. CDR3 bases: TGCGCCAGCAGCCAAGAAAGGGGGGGTTGGGATACGCAGTATTTT.

This clonotype has just a few counts. The chain joins TRBV7-2 to TRBJ2-7, with D tentatively TRBD1 (6 bases). CDR1 is SGHTA and CDR2 is FQGNSA in the germline V gene. The ends were cut back, 6 bases at V and 1 base at J, with 13 bases in the middle. CDR3 length equals 14 residues. The DNA of the CDR3 is TGTGCCAGCAGAGTGGGACATCGGTCCTACGAGCAGTACTTC. Its protein is CASRVGHRSYEQYF.

The J gene is TRBJ2-7, the V gene TRBV29-1, with 9 bases lining up with TRBD1. This CDR3 region has 12 residues. Losses at the gene ends were 4 bases for V and 7 bases for J; bases not matched to a gene: 5. Germline CDR1 SQVTM, CDR2 ANQGSEA. This CDR3 is CSVADRGREQYF. The CDR3 region has the DNA TGCAGCGTTGCCGACAGGGGGAGGGAGCAGTACTTC.

This clonotype turned up a few times. The rearrangement uses TRBV4-1 and TRBJ2-3; D is uncertain. V lost 2 bases and J lost 7, with 13 bases in between. This CDR3 has 14 residues. Germline-derived CDR1 and CDR2 are MGHRA and YSYEKL. The CDR3 coding sequence is TGCGCCAGCAGCCAACCCCCCGGAAGGAATACGCAGTATTTT. This encodes CASSQPPGRNTQYF.

This clonotype has only one observation. One junction end disagrees with the germline gene, perhaps due to a read error. In DNA form, the CDR3 reads TGTGCCAGCAGCGTAGGGGCGATCAATCCGCCCCAGCATTTT. Encoded protein: CASSVGAINPPQHF. This chain joins TRBV9 and TRBJ1-5; D is undetermined. The CDR3 has 14 residues. Per the germline V gene, CDR1 is SGDLS and CDR2 is YYNGEE.

The V call is TRBV29-1, the J call TRBJ1-1; 9 bases match TRBD1. V lost 4 bases to trimming and J lost 8 bases; unmatched junction nucleotides: 5. This CDR3 is 12 amino acids long. Germline V gives CDR1 SQVTM, CDR2 ANQGSEA. This CDR3 reads CSVGSGTGEAFF. In nucleotides, the CDR3 is TGCAGCGTTGGATCCGGGACAGGGGAAGCTTTCTTT.

This clonotype turned up a few times. This rearrangement joins TRBV4-3 to TRBJ2-3; D possibly corresponds to TRBD2 (6 bases). CDR1 is LGHNA, CDR2 YSLEER, per germline. V lost 4 bases, J lost 2 bases, and 16 bases lay in between. This CDR3 has 16 residues. CDR3 sequence reads: CASSLSGGGYTDTQYF. The CDR3 coding sequence is TGCGCCAGCAGCCTCTCTGGCGGAGGGTACACAGATACGCAGTATTTT.

This clonotype turned up a few times. This chain connects TRBV27 to TRBJ2-1; maybe TRBD2 (6 bases). Germline V gene sequence: CDR1 MNHEY, CDR2 SMNVEV (reference sequence). V dropped 6 bases and J dropped 4 bases, with 19 bases sitting between them. CDR3 length: 16 residues. This CDR3 reads CASSSSWGESYNEQFF. The CDR3, as DNA: TGTGCCAGCAGCTCCTCCTGGGGGGAGTCGTACAATGAGCAGTTCTTC.

This clonotype was counted a few times. This sequence joins TRBV6-6 and TRBJ1-4; D is unclear. Germline-derived CDR1 and CDR2 are MNHNY and SVGAGI (reference sequence). V was pared by 0 bases and J by 6 bases, with 11 bases between. The CDR3 runs to 15 residues. CDR3 protein: CASSYSGSGDEKLFF. CDR3 coding DNA: TGTGCCAGCAGTTACTCCGGTAGTGGGGATGAAAAACTGTTTTTT.